This T cell receptor beta chain emerged from a study of response to subunit inactivated influenza vaccine. General study points: Authors proposed each seasonal influenza vaccination draws in few new T cells.

CDR3 length equals 14 residues. The V end lost 3 bases, the J end lost 7 bases, and 16 bases lay between the germline ends. Per germline, CDR1 DFQATT and CDR2 SNEGSKA (reference sequence). TCRdb itself ran the RT-PCR reads through MiXCR, one entry per CDR3 protein. This sample has 300,000 to 350,000 distinct CDR3 sequences; approximately 20% occur once, and the top ten carry around a tenth. Regarding this clonotype: Its antigen is unidentified.

This chain joins TRBV20-1 and TRBJ2-1, with D possibly being TRBD1 or TRBD2 (5 bases each). The TCR comes from a man aged 50-75 years who received an inactivated influenza vaccine. Sequenced material: PBMCs from blood, taken less than 22 months after vaccination. In DNA, the CDR3 is TGCAGTGCTAGGGGACCCCTAGTAACGAATGAGCAGTTCTTC. Its translation: CSARGPLVTNEQFF.